This T cell receptor beta chain stems from a study of blood T cell repertoires in COVID-19. Overall study: Sites in the United States, Italy and Spain provided acute and convalescent COVID-19 samples. Nucleic acid was either cDNA or gDNA, and it came from T cells, B-cell-depleted T cells, or PBMCs.

Generated by immunoSEQ multiplex PCR, the TCRdb table keeps only in-frame clones and is missing some. The table lists 220,000 or so clones, over 80% of them singletons, with 6.8% in the top ten. This clone was seen only once. Donors of Cohort 3 who recovered were those that had two negative PCRs, clearance, or symptom resolution. V was cut by 3 bases and J by 5 bases, with 8 bases left in between. The CDR3 has 13 residues. Looked up from germline, CDR1 is ENHRY and CDR2 is SYGVKD. This TCR derives from a woman in her thirties or forties who had recovered from COVID-19. Input material: PBMCs or T cells enriched from blood (not recorded which). The J gene is TRBJ1-5, the V gene TRBV10-3; D is ambiguous. CDR3 sequence (DNA): TGTGCCATCAGTGAAACACGGGATCAGCCCCAGCATTTT. The encoded protein is CAISETRDQPQHF.